The 9 T cell receptor beta chains in this list originate from one sample, sequenced in a study of response to subunit inactivated influenza vaccine. From the RT-PCR reads, TCRdb called clonotypes with MiXCR, one entry per CDR3 protein. Among some 500,000 distinct CDR3 sequences listed, roughly 13% were seen once. The material sequenced was PBMCs from blood, taken roughly 46 days after vaccination. These receptors originate from a man in his fifties or sixties who received an inactivated influenza vaccine.

There are a few counts of this clonotype. This rearrangement joins TRBV13 to TRBJ2-5; D not resolved. This CDR3 is built from 13 residues. The germline CDR1 and CDR2 sequences are PRHDT and FYEKMQ (reference sequence). Trimming pared 4 bases from V and 6 bases from J, leaving 12 bases between. CDR3 DNA: TGTGCCAGCAGCTCGGAAACAGTACAGACCCAGTACTTC. Translating gives CASSSETVQTQYF.

This clonotype has more than one count but fewer than ten. The chain is built from TRBV5-1 and TRBJ2-5; D perhaps matches TRBD2 (6 bases). Germline V gene lookup returns CDR1 SGHRS and CDR2 YFSETQ. V lost 4 bases, J lost 3 bases, and 10 bases lay in between. The CDR3 consists of 13 residues. CDR3 DNA sequence: TGCGCCAGCAGCCGTGTAGCGGAAGAGACCCAGTACTTC. Translation gives CASSRVAEETQYF.

This clonotype was found a few times. This rearrangement joins TRBV20-1 to TRBJ2-1; tentatively, D is TRBD1 (6 bases). Trimming stripped 8 bases from V and 0 bases from J, with 23 bases between. The CDR3 contains 17 residues. The V gene's germline CDR1 is DFQATT and CDR2 SNEGSKA (reference sequence). The CDR3 loop is CSTKNYRDSSSYNEQFF. CDR3 nucleotide sequence: TGCAGTACCAAAAATTACAGGGATTCAAGCTCCTACAATGAGCAGTTCTTC.

This clonotype was picked up many times. The chain uses TRBV28 and TRBJ2-1; 10 bases fit TRBD2. Germline V gene sequence: CDR1 MDHEN, CDR2 SYDVKM. The CDR3 is made up of 14 amino acids. The J segment lost 6 bases and the V segment lost 6 bases, leaving 5 bases of the junction unmatched. CDR3 nucleotide sequence: TGTGCCAGCAGCTTACTAGCGGGGATCAATGAGCAGTTCTTC. This gives the protein CASSLLAGINEQFF.

This clonotype was seen many times. CDR3 nucleotide sequence: TGTGCCAGCAGTCCAGGCGAGCAAGAGACCCAGTACTTC. Translating it yields CASSPGEQETQYF. This chain links TRBV12-3 or TRBV12-4 with TRBJ2-5; no reliable D call. V shed 5 bases and J shed 2 bases, with 9 bases lying between them. The CDR3 has 13 residues.

CDR3 nucleotide sequence: TGTGCCAGCAGCTTAGTGTCGGGGCGGGGGGTTTACAATGAGCAGTTCTTC. It codes for CASSLVSGRGVYNEQFF. The V and J genes are TRBV7-2 and TRBJ2-1; 8 positions match TRBD2. CDR1 and CDR2 from the germline V gene are SGHTA and FQGNSA. V shed 1 base and J 4 bases; nucleotides not matched to a gene: 9. There are 17 residues in the CDR3.

The DNA of the CDR3 is TGCAGTGCTGAGCCCAATGGGGAGACCCAGTACTTC. It translates to CSAEPNGETQYF. The J gene is TRBJ2-5, the V gene TRBV20-1, with D unresolved. This CDR3 is 12 amino acids long. The V and J ends lost 5 bases and 5 bases respectively, with 12 bases between them. Germline loops: CDR1 DFQATT, CDR2 SNEGSKA (reference sequence).

The V and J genes are TRBV6-2 or TRBV6-3 and TRBJ2-3; D perhaps matches TRBD2 (7 bases). Per germline, CDR1 MNHEY and CDR2 SVGEGT. This CDR3 is 19 amino acids long. Trimming pared 4 bases from V and 3 bases from J, leaving 26 bases between. The CDR3: CASSCRRGGLYCVTDTQYF. The CDR3 nucleotides read TGTGCCAGCAGTTGCCGGAGGGGGGGCCTGTATTGTGTTACAGATACGCAGTATTTT.

This clonotype was observed a handful of times. This chain joins TRBV6-6 and TRBJ1-5; a possible D gene is TRBD1 (5 bases). There are 13 residues in the CDR3. From germline, CDR1 is MNHNY and CDR2 SVGAGI (reference sequence). V was clipped by 7 bases and J by 6 bases, with 13 bases between them. The CDR3 region is CASMVRAGQPQHF. The DNA of the CDR3 is TGTGCCAGCATGGTCAGGGCCGGTCAGCCCCAGCATTTT.